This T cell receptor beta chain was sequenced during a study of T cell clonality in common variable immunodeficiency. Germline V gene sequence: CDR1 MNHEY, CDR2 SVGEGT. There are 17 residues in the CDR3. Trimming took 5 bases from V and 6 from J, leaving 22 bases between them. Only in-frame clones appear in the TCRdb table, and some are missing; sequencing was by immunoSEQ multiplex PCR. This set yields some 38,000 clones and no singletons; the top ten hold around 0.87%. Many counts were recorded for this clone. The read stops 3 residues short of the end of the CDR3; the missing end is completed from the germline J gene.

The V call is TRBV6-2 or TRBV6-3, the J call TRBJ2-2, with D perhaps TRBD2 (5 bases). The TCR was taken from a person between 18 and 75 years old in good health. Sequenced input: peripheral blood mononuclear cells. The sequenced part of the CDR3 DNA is TGTGCCAGCAGTCCAACTCCCTCCGCCGGACTGGCCGGGGAG. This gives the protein CASSPTPSAGLAGE. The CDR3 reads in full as CASSPTPSAGLAGELFF.